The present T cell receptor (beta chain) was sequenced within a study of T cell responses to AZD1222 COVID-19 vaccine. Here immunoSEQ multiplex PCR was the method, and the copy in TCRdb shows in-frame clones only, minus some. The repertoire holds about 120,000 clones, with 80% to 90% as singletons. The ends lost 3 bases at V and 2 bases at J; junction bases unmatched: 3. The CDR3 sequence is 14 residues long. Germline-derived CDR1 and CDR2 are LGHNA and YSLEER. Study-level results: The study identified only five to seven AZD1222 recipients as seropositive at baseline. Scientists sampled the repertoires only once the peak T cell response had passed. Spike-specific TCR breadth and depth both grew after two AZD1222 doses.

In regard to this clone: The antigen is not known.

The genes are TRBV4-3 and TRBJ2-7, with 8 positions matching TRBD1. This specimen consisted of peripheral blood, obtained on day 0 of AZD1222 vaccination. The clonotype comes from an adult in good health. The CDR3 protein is CASSQRTGPYEQYF. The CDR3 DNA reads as TGCGCCAGCAGCCAGAGGACAGGGCCCTACGAGCAGTACTTC.